The TCR beta chain described here comes from a study of blood T cell repertoires in COVID-19. Study at large: Researchers got acute and convalescent COVID-19 samples from the United States, Italy and Spain.

Participants came from 20 to 25 US areas, aged about 18 to 95 years. V lost 5 bases and J lost 8; bases outside the gene matches: 6. The CDR3 is made up of 14 amino acids. The V gene's germline CDR1 is SEHNR and CDR2 FQNEAQ (reference sequence). This clone has just one count. How the authors handled the data: Amplified reference gene primers provided the basis for estimating nucleated cell counts. Generated by immunoSEQ multiplex PCR, the TCRdb table keeps only in-frame clones and is missing some. That table supplies the V and J calls and clone size; D and trimming were determined from the DNA. The table records about 220,000 clones, around 90% of them present only once.

The chain carries TRBV7-9 and TRBJ1-6; 7 nucleotides agree with TRBD1. This receptor was obtained from a man under 40 who had been exposed to COVID-19. The specimen sequenced was PBMCs or T cells enriched from blood (not recorded which). The CDR3 here is CASSGDRADSPLHF. CDR3 bases: TGTGCCAGCAGCGGAGACAGGGCTGATTCACCCCTCCACTTT.